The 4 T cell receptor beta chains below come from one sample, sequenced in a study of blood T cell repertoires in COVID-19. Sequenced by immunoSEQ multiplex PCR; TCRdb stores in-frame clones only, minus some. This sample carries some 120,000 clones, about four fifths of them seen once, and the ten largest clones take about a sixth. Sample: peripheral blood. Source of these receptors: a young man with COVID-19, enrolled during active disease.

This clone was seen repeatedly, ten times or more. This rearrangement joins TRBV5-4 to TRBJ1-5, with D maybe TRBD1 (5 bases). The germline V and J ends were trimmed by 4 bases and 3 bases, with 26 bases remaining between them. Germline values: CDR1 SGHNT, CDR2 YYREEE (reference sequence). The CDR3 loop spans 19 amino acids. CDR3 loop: CASSPSRQPTPGPNQPQHF. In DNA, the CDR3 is TGTGCCAGCAGCCCTTCTCGACAGCCCACCCCTGGGCCCAATCAGCCCCAGCATTTT. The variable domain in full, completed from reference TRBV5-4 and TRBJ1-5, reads ETGVTQSPTHLIKTRGQQVTLRCSSQSGHNTVSWYQQALGQGPQFIFQYYREEENGRGNFPPRFSGLQFPNYSSELNVNALELDDSALYLCASSPSRQPTPGPNQPQHFGDGTRLSIL.

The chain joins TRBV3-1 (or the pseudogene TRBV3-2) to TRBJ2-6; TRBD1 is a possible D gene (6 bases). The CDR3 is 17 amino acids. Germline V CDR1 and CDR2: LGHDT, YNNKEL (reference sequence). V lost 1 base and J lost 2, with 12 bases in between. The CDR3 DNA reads TGTGCCAGCAGCCAAGCCCCCCCAGGGGCTGGGGCCAACGTCCTGACTTTC. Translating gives CASSQAPPGAGANVLTF.

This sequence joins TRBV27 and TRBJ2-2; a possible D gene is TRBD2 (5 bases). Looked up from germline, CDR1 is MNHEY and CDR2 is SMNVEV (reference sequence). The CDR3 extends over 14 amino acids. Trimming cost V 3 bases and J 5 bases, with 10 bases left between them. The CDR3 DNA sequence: TGTGCCAGCAGTTTTCGAGGGCAGACCGGGGAGCTGTTTTTT. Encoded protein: CASSFRGQTGELFF.

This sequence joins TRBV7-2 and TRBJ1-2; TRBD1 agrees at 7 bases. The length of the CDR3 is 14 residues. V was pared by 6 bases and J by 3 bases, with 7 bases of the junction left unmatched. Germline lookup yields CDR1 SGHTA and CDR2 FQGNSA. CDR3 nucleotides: TGTGCCAGCAGTCCTGGGACAGACTACTATGGCTACACCTTC. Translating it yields CASSPGTDYYGYTF.